Included here is one T cell receptor (beta chain) sequence, with context. Its antigen is unidentified. The sample comes from a study of CD8+ T cells in alopecia areata. Study background: Affected scalp percentage gauged treated patients' severity. Notes on the study in general: Many expanded lesional clones stayed in scalp and blood while on tofacitinib.

Treatment noted: oral pan-JAK inhibitor, 5-10 mg twice daily. Separation by sorting yielded CD4+ and CD8+ T cells from PBMCs. The CDR3 runs to 17 residues. V lost 3 bases, J lost 3 bases, and 17 bases lay in between. CDR1 and CDR2 (germline): SNHLY, FYNNEI. Once RNA had been extracted, it was reverse transcribed into cDNA to act as the sequencing template. The protocol was immunoSEQ multiplex PCR, while the TCRdb copy is restricted to in-frame clones and leaves out a portion. The table has around 150,000 clones, roughly four fifths seen once. The receptor's source is a human donor with alopecia areata. Specimen: CD8+ T cells sorted from blood, collected at week 4, from a patient treated with tofacitinib. The chain uses TRBV2 and TRBJ2-2; TRBD1 might be the D (6 bases). CDR3 nucleotides: TGTGCCAGCAGTGAGCGAACCGGGACAAGTTACACCGGGGAGCTGTTTTTT. Its translation is CASSERTGTSYTGELFF.